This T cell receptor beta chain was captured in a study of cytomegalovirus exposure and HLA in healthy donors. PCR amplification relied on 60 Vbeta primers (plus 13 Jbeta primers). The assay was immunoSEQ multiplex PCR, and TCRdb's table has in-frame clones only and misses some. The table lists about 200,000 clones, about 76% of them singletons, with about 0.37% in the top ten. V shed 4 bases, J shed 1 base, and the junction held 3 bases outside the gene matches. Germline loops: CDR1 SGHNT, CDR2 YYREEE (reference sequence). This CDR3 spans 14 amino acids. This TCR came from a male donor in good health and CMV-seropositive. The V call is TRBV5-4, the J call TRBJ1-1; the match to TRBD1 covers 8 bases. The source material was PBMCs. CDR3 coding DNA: TGTGCCAGCAGCCAGGACAGGGCGAACACTGAAGCTTTCTTT. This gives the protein CASSQDRANTEAFF.